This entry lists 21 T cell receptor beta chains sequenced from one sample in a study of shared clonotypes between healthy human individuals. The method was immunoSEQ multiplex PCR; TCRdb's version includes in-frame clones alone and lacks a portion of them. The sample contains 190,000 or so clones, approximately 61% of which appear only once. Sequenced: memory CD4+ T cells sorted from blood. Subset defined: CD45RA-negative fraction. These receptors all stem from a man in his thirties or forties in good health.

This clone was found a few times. CDR3 protein: CASSFQTGGYNEQFF. Written as DNA, the CDR3 is TGTGCCAGCAGCTTCCAGACAGGGGGTTACAATGAGCAGTTCTTC. The gene calls are TRBV7-2 and TRBJ2-1, with 9 bases aligning to TRBD1. J gave up 4 bases and V 3 bases, and 4 bases lay outside the gene matches. This CDR3 contains 15 residues. CDR1 is SGHTA and CDR2 is FQGNSA in the germline V gene.

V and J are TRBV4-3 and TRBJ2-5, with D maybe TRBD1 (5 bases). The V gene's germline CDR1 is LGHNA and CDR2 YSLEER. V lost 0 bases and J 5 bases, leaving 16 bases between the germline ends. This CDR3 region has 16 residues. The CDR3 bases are TGCGCCAGCAGCCAAGATCCTGTTCCAGGGATGGAGACCCAGTACTTC. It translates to CASSQDPVPGMETQYF.

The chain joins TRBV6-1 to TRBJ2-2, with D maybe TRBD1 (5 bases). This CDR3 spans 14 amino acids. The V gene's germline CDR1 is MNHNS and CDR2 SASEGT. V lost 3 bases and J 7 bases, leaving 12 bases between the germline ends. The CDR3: CASSEQGSVGELFF. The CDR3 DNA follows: TGTGCCAGCAGTGAGCAGGGCTCGGTCGGGGAGCTGTTTTTT.

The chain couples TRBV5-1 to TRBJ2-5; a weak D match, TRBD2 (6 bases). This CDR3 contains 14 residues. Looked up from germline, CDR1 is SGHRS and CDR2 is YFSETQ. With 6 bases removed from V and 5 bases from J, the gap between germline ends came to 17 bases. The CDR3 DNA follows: TGCGCCAGCACCGATTCCGGGAGAGGGGAGACCCAGTACTTC. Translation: CASTDSGRGETQYF.

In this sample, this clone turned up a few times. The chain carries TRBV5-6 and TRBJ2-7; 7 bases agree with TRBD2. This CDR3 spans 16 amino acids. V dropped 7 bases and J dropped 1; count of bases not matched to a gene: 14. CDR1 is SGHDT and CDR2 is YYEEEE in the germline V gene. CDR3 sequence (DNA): TGTGCCAGCCGCTCCTTGAGGGAGGGTCGGTCCTACGAGCAGTACTTC. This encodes CASRSLREGRSYEQYF.

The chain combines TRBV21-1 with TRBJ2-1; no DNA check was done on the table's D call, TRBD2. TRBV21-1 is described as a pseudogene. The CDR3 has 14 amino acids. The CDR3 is CASYTSGRNHEQFF. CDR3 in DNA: TGTGCCAGCTATACTAGCGGGAGGAATCATGAGCAGTTCTTC.

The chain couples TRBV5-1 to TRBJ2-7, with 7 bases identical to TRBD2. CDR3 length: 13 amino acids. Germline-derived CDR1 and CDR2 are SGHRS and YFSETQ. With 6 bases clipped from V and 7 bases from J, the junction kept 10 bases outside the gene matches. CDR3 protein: CASTLEGGREQYF. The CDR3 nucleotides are TGCGCCAGCACCCTAGAGGGAGGGCGGGAGCAGTACTTC.

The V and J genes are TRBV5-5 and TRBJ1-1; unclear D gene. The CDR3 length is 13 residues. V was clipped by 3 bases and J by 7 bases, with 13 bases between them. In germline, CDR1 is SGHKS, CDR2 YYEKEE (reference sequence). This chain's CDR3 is CASSSLGLGEAFF. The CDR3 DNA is TGTGCCAGCAGCTCTCTAGGACTTGGTGAAGCTTTCTTT. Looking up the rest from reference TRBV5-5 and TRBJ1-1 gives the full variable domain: DAGVTQSPTHLIKTRGQQVTLRCSPISGHKSVSWYQQVLGQGPQFIFQYYEKEERGRGNFPDRFSARQFPNYSSELNVNALLLGDSALYLCASSSLGLGEAFFGQGTRLTVV.

The DNA of the CDR3 is TGTGCCAGCAGGCCCACCGGCCTCAGTATTATTGAGACCCAGTACTTC. Translating it yields CASRPTGLSIIETQYF. The V gene is TRBV7-3, the J gene TRBJ2-5; D is unresolved. The V and J ends lost 6 bases and 5 bases respectively, with 22 bases between them. The length of the CDR3 is 16 residues. Germline-derived CDR1 and CDR2 are SGHTA and FQGTGA.

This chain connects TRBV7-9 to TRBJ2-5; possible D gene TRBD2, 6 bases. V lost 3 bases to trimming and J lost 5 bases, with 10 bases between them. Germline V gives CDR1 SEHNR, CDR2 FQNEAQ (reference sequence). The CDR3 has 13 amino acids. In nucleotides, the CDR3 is TGTGCCAGCAGCTTTTCAGGGACTGAGACCCAGTACTTC. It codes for CASSFSGTETQYF.

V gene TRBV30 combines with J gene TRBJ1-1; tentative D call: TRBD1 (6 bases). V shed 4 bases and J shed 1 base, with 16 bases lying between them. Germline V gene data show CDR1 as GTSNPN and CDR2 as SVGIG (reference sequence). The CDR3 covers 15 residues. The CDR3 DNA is TGTGCCTGGACCGGACGGGGGGCTAAGAACACTGAAGCTTTCTTT. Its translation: CAWTGRGAKNTEAFF.

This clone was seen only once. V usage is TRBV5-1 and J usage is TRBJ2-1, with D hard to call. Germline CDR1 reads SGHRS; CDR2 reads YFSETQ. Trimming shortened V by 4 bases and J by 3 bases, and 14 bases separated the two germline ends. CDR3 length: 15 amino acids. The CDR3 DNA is TGCGCCAGCAGCATTGGGGTTCTTGTCTACAATGAGCAGTTCTTC. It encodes CASSIGVLVYNEQFF.

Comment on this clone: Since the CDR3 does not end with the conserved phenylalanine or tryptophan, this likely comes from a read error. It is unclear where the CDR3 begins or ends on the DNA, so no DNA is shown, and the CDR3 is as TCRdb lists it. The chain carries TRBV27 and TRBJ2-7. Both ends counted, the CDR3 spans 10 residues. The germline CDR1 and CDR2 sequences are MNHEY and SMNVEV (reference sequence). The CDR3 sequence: CASKGPGGGL.

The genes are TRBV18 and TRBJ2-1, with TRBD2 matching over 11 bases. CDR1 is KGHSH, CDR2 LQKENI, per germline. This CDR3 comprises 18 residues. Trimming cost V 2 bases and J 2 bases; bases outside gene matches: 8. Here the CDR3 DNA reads TGTGCCAGCTCACCAAAAGCTCTAGCGGGAGGTACCTACAATGAGCAGTTCTTC. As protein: CASSPKALAGGTYNEQFF.

Written as DNA, the CDR3 is TGTGCCAGCAGTGAGTCAGTGGAACGGGAGGGTTCCAATGAGCAGTTCTTC. It yields the protein CASSESVEREGSNEQFF. The gene calls are TRBV25-1 and TRBJ2-1, with TRBD2 matching 8 bases. This CDR3 contains 17 residues. The V segment lost 3 bases and the J segment 6 bases; nucleotides outside the gene matches: 13. Germline V gives CDR1 MGHDK, CDR2 SYGVNS. The full variable domain, its missing parts supplied by reference TRBV25-1 and TRBJ2-1, is EADIYQTPRYLVIGTGKKITLECSQTMGHDKMYWYQQDPGMELHLIHYSYGVNSTEKGDLSSESTVSRIRTEHFPLTLESARPSHTSQYLCASSESVEREGSNEQFFGPGTRLTVL.

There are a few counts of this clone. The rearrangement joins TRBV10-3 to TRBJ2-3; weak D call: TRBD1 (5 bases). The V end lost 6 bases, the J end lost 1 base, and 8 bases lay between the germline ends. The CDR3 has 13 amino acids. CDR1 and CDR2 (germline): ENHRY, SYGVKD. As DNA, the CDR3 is TGTGCCATCAGCCAGACAGGCACAGATACGCAGTATTTT. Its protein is CAISQTGTDTQYF.

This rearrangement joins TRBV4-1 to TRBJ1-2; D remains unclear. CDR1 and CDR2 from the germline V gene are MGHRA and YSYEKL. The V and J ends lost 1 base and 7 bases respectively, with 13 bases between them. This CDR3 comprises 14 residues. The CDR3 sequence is CASSQAEGTGGYTF. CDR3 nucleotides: TGCGCCAGCAGCCAAGCCGAAGGTACGGGTGGCTACACCTTC.

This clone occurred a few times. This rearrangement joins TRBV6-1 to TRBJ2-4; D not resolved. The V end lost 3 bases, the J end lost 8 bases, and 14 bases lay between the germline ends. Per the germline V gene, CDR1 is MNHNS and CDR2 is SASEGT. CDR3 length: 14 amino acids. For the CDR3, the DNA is TGTGCCAGCAGTGATGCTCTGGGTGTATACATTCAGTACTTC. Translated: CASSDALGVYIQYF.

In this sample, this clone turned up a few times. CDR3 sequence reads: CAISGGLAGTDTQYF. The CDR3 DNA is TGTGCCATCAGTGGGGGACTAGCGGGCACAGATACGCAGTATTTT. The chain employs TRBV10-3 and TRBJ2-3; 11 bases map to TRBD2. CDR1 ENHRY and CDR2 SYGVKD come from the germline V gene. Trimming cost V 4 bases and J 1 base; bases outside gene matches: 1. The CDR3 totals 15 residues.

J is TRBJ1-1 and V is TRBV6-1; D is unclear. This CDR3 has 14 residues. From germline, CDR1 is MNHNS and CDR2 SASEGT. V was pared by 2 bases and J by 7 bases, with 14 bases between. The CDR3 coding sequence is TGTGCCAGCAGTGAACCTCGCTATAAAGGTGAAGCTTTCTTT. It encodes CASSEPRYKGEAFF.

The CDR3 is CASSLTSSTYNEQFF. In DNA form, the CDR3 reads TGTGCCAGCAGCTTGACTAGTTCGACCTACAATGAGCAGTTCTTC. The rearrangement links TRBV11-3 to TRBJ2-1; tentative D call: TRBD2 (6 bases). Germline loops: CDR1 SGHNT, CDR2 YENEEA. The CDR3 sequence is 15 residues long. The ends were cut back, 3 bases at V and 2 bases at J, with 11 bases in the middle.